Listed here are 21 T cell receptor beta chains from one sample, sequenced in a study of shared clonotypes between healthy human individuals. Produced via immunoSEQ multiplex PCR; TCRdb's table is partial and in-frame only. The profile shows around 2.3 million clones, 90% to 97% of them singletons. Specimen: naive CD4+ T cells sorted from blood. Specified subset: CD45RA+ positively selected. These receptors were taken from a man between 18 and 35 years old in good health.

V gene TRBV6-5 combines with J gene TRBJ1-2; no firm D call. V lost 7 bases and J 8 bases, leaving 14 bases between the germline ends. Germline lookup yields CDR1 MNHEY and CDR2 SVGAGI. CDR3 length: 12 amino acids. CDR3 coding DNA: TGTGCCAGCAAGCAGGACCCGGCCGGCTACACCTTC. It is translated as CASKQDPAGYTF.

The rearrangement joins TRBV7-2 to TRBJ2-2; 9 bases match TRBD1. V lost 5 bases to trimming and J lost 5 bases; unmatched junction nucleotides: 9. CDR3 size: 16 residues. Germline V lookup: CDR1 SGHTA, CDR2 FQGNSA. The CDR3 DNA is TGTGCCAGCAGCCCAGTCGGGACAGGGTGGACCGGGGAGCTGTTTTTT. Translating it yields CASSPVGTGWTGELFF.

The chain carries TRBV29-1 and TRBJ1-1; the D is unclear. The germline V gene encodes CDR1 SQVTM and CDR2 ANQGSEA. Trimming pared 4 bases from V and 6 bases from J, leaving 18 bases between. The CDR3 contains 14 residues. The CDR3, as DNA: TGCAGCGTTGGGTCCGCTTTACCTCCCCCTGAAGCTTTCTTT. Its protein product is CSVGSALPPPEAFF.

The rearrangement joins TRBV30 to TRBJ2-6; D unresolved. From germline, CDR1 is GTSNPN and CDR2 SVGIG (reference sequence). The germline V and J ends were trimmed by 7 bases and 7 bases, with 8 bases remaining between them. The CDR3 loop spans 11 amino acids. CDR3: CASAYANVLTF. CDR3 coding DNA: TGTGCCTCCGCCTATGCCAACGTCCTGACTTTC.

This chain connects TRBV2 to TRBJ2-5; a possible D gene is TRBD2 (6 bases). Germline CDR1 reads SNHLY; CDR2 reads FYNNEI. V lost 7 bases, J lost 3 bases, and 12 bases lay in between. There are 13 residues in the CDR3. CDR3: CASNGGNEETQYF. The DNA of the CDR3 is TGTGCCAGCAACGGCGGGAACGAAGAGACCCAGTACTTC.

The chain carries TRBV7-2 and TRBJ2-7; TRBD2 matches at 8 bases. The CDR3 runs 18 residues. The germline CDR1 and CDR2 sequences are SGHTA and FQGNSA. The junction had 12 bases not matched to a gene; V was cut back by 2 bases and J by 0 bases. The CDR3 loop is CASSLYALAAASSYEQYF. In DNA form, the CDR3 reads TGTGCCAGCAGCTTATACGCACTAGCGGCCGCGAGCTCCTACGAGCAGTACTTC.

The rearrangement joins TRBV2 to TRBJ2-3; TRBD2 aligns across 9 bases. The CDR3 has 15 amino acids. V lost 4 bases, J lost 1 base, and 3 bases stayed unmatched. In germline, CDR1 is SNHLY, CDR2 FYNNEI. As DNA, the CDR3 is TGTGCCAGCAGTGTACAGCGGGGGGGCACAGATACGCAGTATTTT. Translated: CASSVQRGGTDTQYF.

The chain joins TRBV5-6 to TRBJ1-5; 7 bases are a match to TRBD1. The CDR3 runs to 16 residues. Germline V gene sequence: CDR1 SGHDT, CDR2 YYEEEE. V lost 2 bases, J lost 4 bases, and 9 bases stayed unmatched. CDR3 sequence reads: CASSLGLGTENQPQHF. CDR3 bases: TGTGCCAGCAGCTTAGGTTTGGGGACAGAAAATCAGCCCCAGCATTTT.

This clone was found once. CDR3: CASSEERRGYEQYF. The CDR3 DNA is TGTGCCAGCAGTGAGGAGAGAAGGGGCTACGAGCAGTACTTC. The chain links TRBV2 to TRBJ2-7; possible D gene TRBD1, 5 bases. Germline-derived CDR1 and CDR2 are SNHLY and FYNNEI. Deletions cut 3 bases from V and 3 bases from J, with 12 bases between. The CDR3 sequence is 14 residues long.

In the case of this clone: The sample carries other DNA sequences with the same CDR3. The chain links TRBV6-5 to TRBJ2-7; TRBD1 matches 9 bases. This CDR3 is built from 15 residues. Germline V gene data show CDR1 as MNHEY and CDR2 as SVGAGI. The trim removed 0 bases at V and 4 bases at J, leaving 4 bases unmatched. CDR3 nucleotides: TGTGCCAGCAGTTACTCTGGGACAGGGAGGTACGAGCAGTACTTC. Translation: CASSYSGTGRYEQYF.

The chain is built from TRBV25-1 and TRBJ1-1; D unresolved. The germline gives CDR1 MGHDK, CDR2 SYGVNS. V was trimmed by 3 bases and J by 0 bases, leaving 11 bases between them. The CDR3 loop spans 15 amino acids. The DNA of the CDR3 is TGTGCCAGCAGTGATGACCAGGTAATGAACACTGAAGCTTTCTTT. This encodes CASSDDQVMNTEAFF.

This chain joins TRBV9 and TRBJ2-2; D is undetermined. Germline CDR1 and CDR2: SGDLS and YYNGEE. CDR3 size: 14 residues. The V end was cut by 4 bases, the J end by 8 bases, with 15 bases between. CDR3 amino acids: CASSPRQARGELFF. Written as DNA, the CDR3 is TGTGCCAGCAGCCCCCGCCAGGCTAGGGGGGAGCTGTTTTTT.

This chain connects TRBV6-1 to TRBJ2-5; D unclear. Germline V gene lookup returns CDR1 MNHNS and CDR2 SASEGT. The CDR3 covers 15 residues. The V end was cut by 5 bases, the J end by 2 bases, with 15 bases between. The CDR3 nucleotides read TGTGCCAGCAGTAAAAAGGTAGTGGGGCAAGAGACCCAGTACTTC. This sequence encodes CASSKKVVGQETQYF.

The chain combines TRBV28 with TRBJ1-6, with TRBD1 as a possible D gene (6 bases). The V end was cut by 6 bases, the J end by 10 bases, with 19 bases between. Germline assignment: CDR1 MDHEN and CDR2 SYDVKM. The CDR3 is 15 amino acids. The CDR3 DNA is TGTGCCAGCAGAAGAGAACAGGGTGGAGGGTCACCCCTCCACTTT. Translating it yields CASRREQGGGSPLHF. Using reference TRBV28 and TRBJ1-6 for the parts outside the CDR3, the full variable domain is DVKVTQSSRYLVKRTGEKVFLECVQDMDHENMFWYRQDPGLGLRLIYFSYDVKMKEKGDIPEGYSVSREKKERFSLILESASTNQTSMYLCASRREQGGGSPLHFGNGTRLTVT.

CDR3: CASSLVGMDLGTGELFF. For the CDR3, the DNA is TGCGCCAGCAGCTTGGTAGGGATGGACTTGGGCACCGGGGAGCTGTTTTTT. The genes are TRBV5-1 and TRBJ2-2; TRBD2 might be the D (5 bases). This CDR3 has 17 residues. Per the germline V gene, CDR1 is SGHRS and CDR2 is YFSETQ. V was pared by 0 bases and J by 4 bases, with 16 bases between.

The chain carries TRBV6-1 and TRBJ1-2; possible D gene TRBD1, 6 bases. This CDR3 has 18 residues. The germline gives CDR1 MNHNS, CDR2 SASEGT. Trimming took off 4 bases at V and 2 bases at J, with 23 bases between the two ends. The CDR3 loop reads CASSGGQGPAWWNYGYTF. CDR3 nucleotides: TGTGCCAGCAGTGGGGGGCAGGGTCCAGCTTGGTGGAACTATGGCTACACCTTC.

In this sample, this clone turned up once. The rearrangement uses TRBV7-2 and TRBJ2-7; a weak D match, TRBD1 (6 bases). CDR1 is SGHTA and CDR2 is FQGNSA in the germline V gene. This CDR3 region has 15 residues. V lost 5 bases to trimming and J lost 0 bases, with 14 bases between them. The CDR3: CASSPRGHGSYEQYF. The CDR3 nucleotides are TGTGCCAGCAGCCCCCGGGGACACGGCTCCTACGAGCAGTACTTC.

This clone occurred once. The V call is TRBV5-1, the J call TRBJ1-1; TRBD1 might be the D (5 bases). Between the trimmed V and J ends, which lost 1 base and 0 bases, there was a span of 10 bases. CDR1 and CDR2 from the germline V gene are SGHRS and YFSETQ. This CDR3 is built from 15 residues. The CDR3, as DNA: TGCGCCAGCAGCTTGTCGGCAGGGATGAACACTGAAGCTTTCTTT. Translating it yields CASSLSAGMNTEAFF.

V is TRBV18 and J is TRBJ1-1; D not certain. The V gene's germline CDR1 is KGHSH and CDR2 LQKENI. This CDR3 has 13 residues. The V end was cut by 1 base, the J end by 6 bases, with 9 bases between. The CDR3 sequence is CASSPLESSEAFF. In DNA, the CDR3 is TGTGCCAGCTCACCACTTGAGAGTTCTGAAGCTTTCTTT.

The chain links TRBV6-1 to TRBJ2-4; maybe TRBD2 (6 bases). The germline V and J ends were trimmed by 3 bases and 9 bases, with 12 bases remaining between them. This CDR3 has 13 residues. The germline gives CDR1 MNHNS, CDR2 SASEGT. The CDR3 region is CASSEPWEAIQYF. The DNA of the CDR3 is TGTGCCAGCAGTGAGCCTTGGGAGGCCATTCAGTACTTC.

This clone was seen only once. V gene TRBV5-1 combines with J gene TRBJ1-5; D might be TRBD1 (5 bases). CDR3 length: 15 amino acids. Between the trimmed V and J ends, which lost 1 base and 7 bases, there was a span of 15 bases. CDR1 is SGHRS and CDR2 is YFSETQ in the germline V gene. The CDR3 DNA follows: TGCGCCAGCAGCTTGAACGGGGACGGGGGACAGCCCCAGCATTTT. Residues: CASSLNGDGGQPQHF. The entire variable domain, with the rest obtained from reference TRBV5-1 and TRBJ1-5, is as follows: KAGVTQTPRYLIKTRGQQVTLSCSPISGHRSVSWYQQTPGQGLQFLFEYFSETQRNKGNFPGRFSGRQFSNSRSEMNVSTLELGDSALYLCASSLNGDGGQPQHFGDGTRLSIL.